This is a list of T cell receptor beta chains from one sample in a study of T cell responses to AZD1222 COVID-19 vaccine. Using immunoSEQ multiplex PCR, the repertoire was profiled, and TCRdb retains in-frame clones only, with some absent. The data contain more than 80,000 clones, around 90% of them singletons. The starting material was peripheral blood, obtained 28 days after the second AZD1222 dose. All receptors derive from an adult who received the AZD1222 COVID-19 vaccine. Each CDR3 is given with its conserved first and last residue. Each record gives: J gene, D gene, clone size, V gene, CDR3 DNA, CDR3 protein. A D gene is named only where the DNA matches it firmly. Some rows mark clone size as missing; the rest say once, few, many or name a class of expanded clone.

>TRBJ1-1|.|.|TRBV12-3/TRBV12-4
TGTGCCAGCAGCTTCAACCTGGACACTGAAGCTTTCTTT
CASSFNLDTEAFF
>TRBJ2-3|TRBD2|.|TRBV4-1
TGCGCCAGCAGCCCCGGACTAGCGGAAGATACGCAGTATTTT
CASSPGLAEDTQYF
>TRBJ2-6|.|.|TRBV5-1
TGCGCCAGCAGCGCCGCCGTGTCTCTGGGGGCCAACGTCCTGACTTTC
CASSAAVSLGANVLTF
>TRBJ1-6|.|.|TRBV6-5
TGTGCCAGCAGTTACTCTTCCTCCTATAATTCACCCCTCCACTTT
CASSYSSSYNSPLHF
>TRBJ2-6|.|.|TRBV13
TGTGCCAGCAGCTTAGCTGGACCCTCTGGGGCCAACGTCCTGACTTTC
CASSLAGPSGANVLTF
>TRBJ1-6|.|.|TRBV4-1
TGCGCCAGCAGCCATTCAGTAGTGTCCTATAATTCACCCCTCCACTTT
CASSHSVVSYNSPLHF
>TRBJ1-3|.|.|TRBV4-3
TGCGCCAGCAGCCAAGAGCACAAGGGAAACACCATATATTTT
CASSQEHKGNTIYF
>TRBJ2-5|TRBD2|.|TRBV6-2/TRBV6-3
TGTGCCAGCAGTTTCCTAGCGGAGGAGACCCAGTACTTC
CASSFLAEETQYF
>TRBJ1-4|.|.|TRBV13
TGTGCCAGCAGCTTCCGGGACTTAAATGAAAAACTGTTTTTT
CASSFRDLNEKLFF
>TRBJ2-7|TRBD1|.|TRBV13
TGTGCCAGCAGCTCCCGACAGGGTTTACCCTACGAGCAGTACTTC
CASSSRQGLPYEQYF
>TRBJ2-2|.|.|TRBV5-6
TGTGCCAGCAGCTTGGAGGCCGGGCAATACACCGGGGAGCTGTTTTTT
CASSLEAGQYTGELFF
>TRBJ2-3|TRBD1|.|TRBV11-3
TGTGCCAGCAGCATAACAGGGGCTAGCACAGATACGCAGTATTTT
CASSITGASTDTQYF
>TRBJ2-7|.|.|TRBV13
TGTGCCAGCAGCTTACAAACTTTGGCCACCTCCTACGAGCAGTACTTC
CASSLQTLATSYEQYF
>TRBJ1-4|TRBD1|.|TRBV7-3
TGTGCCAGCAGCTCCCGAGGGGGCGCGGGTGAAAAACTGTTTTTT
CASSSRGGAGEKLFF
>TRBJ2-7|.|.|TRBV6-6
TGTGCCAGCAGTTACTCGAGGGAGCAGTACTTC
CASSYSREQYF
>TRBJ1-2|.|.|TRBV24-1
TGTGCCACCAGTGATGTACAGGGTAGGGGAGGCTACACCTTC
CATSDVQGRGGYTF
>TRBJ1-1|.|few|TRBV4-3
TGCGCCAGCAGCCAAGGACTGAGGAACACTGAAGCTTTCTTT
CASSQGLRNTEAFF
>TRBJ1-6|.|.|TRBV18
TGTGCCAGCTCACCACCCGGGACCTATAATTCACCCCTCCACTTT
CASSPPGTYNSPLHF
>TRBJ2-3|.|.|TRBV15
TGTGCCACCAGCAGAGATCTCCCTAGCACAGATACGCAGTATTTT
CATSRDLPSTDTQYF
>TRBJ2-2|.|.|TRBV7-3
TGTGCCAGCAGCTTATACGCCCCTCTAAGTATTCGGAACACCGGGGAGCTGTTTTTT
CASSLYAPLSIRNTGELFF
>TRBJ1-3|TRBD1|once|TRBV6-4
TGTGCCAGCAGTGCTTCTGGGGACAGGCGGGTGGAGGCCATATATTTT
CASSASGDRRVEAIYF
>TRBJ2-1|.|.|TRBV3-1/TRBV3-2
TGTGCCAGCAGTCTAAACCAGGGCGCTTACAATGAGCAGTTCTTC
CASSLNQGAYNEQFF
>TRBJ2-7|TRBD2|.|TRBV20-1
TGCAGTGCCTATAGACTAGCGGGGGACTACTTC
CSAYRLAGDYF
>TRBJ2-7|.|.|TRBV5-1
TGCGCCAGCAGCCAGAGACAGGCGGATAGCATGTACGAGCAGTACTTC
CASSQRQADSMYEQYF
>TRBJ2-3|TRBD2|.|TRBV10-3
TGTGCCATCAGCGAGAAGTCGGGGGGTAGCACAGATACGCAGTATTTT
CAISEKSGGSTDTQYF
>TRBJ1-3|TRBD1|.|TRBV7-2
TGTGCCAGCAGCTCACAGGGGTATGGAAACACCATATATTTT
CASSSQGYGNTIYF
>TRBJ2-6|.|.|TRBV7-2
TGTGCCAGCAGCTTAGCTGGGACAACCTCTGGGGCCAACGTCCTGACTTTC
CASSLAGTTSGANVLTF
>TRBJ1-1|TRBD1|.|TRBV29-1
TGCAGCGTTGGACAGGGCGTCCTGAACACTGAAGCTTTCTTT
CSVGQGVLNTEAFF
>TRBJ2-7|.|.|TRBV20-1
TGCAGTGCTAGTCATCGCTCTCCTAGCTCCTACGAGCAGTACTTC
CSASHRSPSSYEQYF
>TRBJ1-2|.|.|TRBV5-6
TGTGCCAGCAGCTTGGCCGGGGGACAAGTCTATGGCTACACCTTC
CASSLAGGQVYGYTF
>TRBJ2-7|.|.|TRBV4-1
TGCGCCAGCAGCCAAGAAGGGGTTCTGGCCTACGAGCAGTACTTC
CASSQEGVLAYEQYF
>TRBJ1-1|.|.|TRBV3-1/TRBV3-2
TGTGCCAGCAGCCTGAACCAACATATGGCTGAAGCTTTCTTT
CASSLNQHMAEAFF
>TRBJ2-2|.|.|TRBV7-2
TGTGCCAGCAGCTCCGACAGACCTGGCGTCGGGGAGCTGTTTTTT
CASSSDRPGVGELFF
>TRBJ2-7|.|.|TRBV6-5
TGTGCCAGCAGTATCTCAGGGGTACCCTACGAGCAGTACTTC
CASSISGVPYEQYF
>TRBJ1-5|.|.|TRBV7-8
TGTGCCAGCAGCCCCCAAGGGGGCAATCAGCCCCAGCATTTT
CASSPQGGNQPQHF
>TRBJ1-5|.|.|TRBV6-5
TGTGCCAGCAGTTACGAAGGGACGTACAATCAGCCCCAGCATTTT
CASSYEGTYNQPQHF
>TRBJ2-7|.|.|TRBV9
TGTGCCAGCAGCGCCGGGACTCCTCATCTGTACTTC
CASSAGTPHLYF
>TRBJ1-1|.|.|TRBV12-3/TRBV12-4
TGTGCCAGCAGGGGATCTAACACTGAAGCTTTCTTT
CASRGSNTEAFF
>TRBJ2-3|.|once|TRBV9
TGTGCCAGCAGCTCCCGGATGGGCACAGATACGCAGTATTTT
CASSSRMGTDTQYF
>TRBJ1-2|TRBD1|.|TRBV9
TGTGCCAGCAGCGTAGGACAGGGGACCGCTTATGGCTACACCTTC
CASSVGQGTAYGYTF
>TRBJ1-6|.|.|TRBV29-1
TGCAGCGTTGTCTTAGGGGTAAATTCACCCCTCCACTTT
CSVVLGVNSPLHF